This TCR beta chain was captured by sequencing in a study of OX40 agonist ivuxolimab in advanced cancers. No patient had autoimmune disease or received systemic immunosuppression. Trimming cost V 3 bases and J 5 bases, with 2 bases left between them. The CDR3 covers 10 residues. Germline-derived CDR1 and CDR2 are SNHLY and FYNNEI. Measured with immunoSEQ multiplex PCR; TCRdb has only the in-frame clones, and not every one. The top ten clones hold 20% to 30% of a sample with about 61,000 clones, 80% to 95% of them seen once. This clonotype originated in an adult with an advanced solid tumor such as melanoma, head and neck, liver or kidney cancer. The specimen was CD4+ or CD8+ T cells sorted from blood, collected in a trial of the OX40 agonist ivuxolimab. This chain uses TRBV2 with TRBJ2-7; D unclear. The CDR3 loop reads CASSDHEQYF. The CDR3 bases are TGTGCCAGCAGTGACCACGAGCAGTACTTC.